The present T cell receptor (beta chain) was sequenced within a study of graft-versus-host responses after intestinal transplantation. The length of the CDR3 is 17 residues. The protocol was immunoSEQ multiplex PCR, while the TCRdb copy is restricted to in-frame clones and leaves out a portion. The sample holds 85,000 to 100,000 clones, about 90% seen once. In regard to this clone: Its specificity is not known.

The chain couples TRBV21-1 to TRBJ2-3; the table's D call, TRBD2, has no DNA check behind it. TRBV21-1 is deemed a pseudogene. Sequenced material: unstimulated CD8+ T cells sorted from spleen or lymph node cells, taken before transplant. This sequence originates from a human donor who was the organ donor for an intestinal transplant. The CDR3 nucleotides read TGTGCCAGCAGCGACCCCCTTGCGGGGACTCACACAGATACGCAGTATTTT. Protein sequence: CASSDPLAGTHTDTQYF.